Below, one T cell receptor (beta chain) is given with its context. Using immunoSEQ multiplex PCR, the repertoire was profiled, and TCRdb retains in-frame clones only, with some absent. The sample shows about 180,000 clones, approximately 80% of them seen only once. The CDR3 runs 16 residues. CDR1 MNHEY and CDR2 SMNVEV come from the germline V gene (reference sequence). Trimming at V came to 5 bases and at J to 2 bases, leaving 7 bases not matched to a gene. These data belong to a study of blood T cell repertoires in COVID-19. This sequence originates from a man in his sixties who had been exposed to COVID-19. The V gene is TRBV27, the J gene TRBJ2-3; 10 positions agree with TRBD2. Material: PBMCs or T cells enriched from blood (not recorded which). The CDR3, as DNA: TGTGCCAGCAGTAAAACCGGGACTAGCGTCACAGATACGCAGTATTTT. This codes for CASSKTGTSVTDTQYF.